Listed here is a single T cell receptor (beta chain). Its target is unknown. The CDR3 extends over 12 amino acids. CDR1 is SGHVS and CDR2 is FNYEAQ in the germline V gene. Trimming removed 7 bases from V and 3 bases from J, with 9 bases in between. This record comes from a study of CD8+CD57+ T cells in acquired aplastic anemia. At the level of the study: The sorted CD4+ and CD8+ cells yielded an average around 3.2 ug of DNA. CD4+ cell libraries from healthy donors averaged approximately 9.9 million reads. Regarding the study as a whole: Sharing between patients and controls was observed for roughly 29 CD8+ CDR3 sequences. Patients and healthy controls showed no significant CD8+ Simpson's diversity difference.

Researchers used genomic DNA as the template to profile TCR beta VDJ and CDR3. TCRdb used MiXCR to reprocess the reads, holding one entry per CDR3 protein. Among over 40,000 distinct CDR3 sequences listed, roughly 69% were seen once. The sample consisted of sorted CD4+, CD8+, or CD8+CD57+ T cells (not recorded which) from PBMCs. The TCR was taken from a human donor in good health, serving as a control. The V call is TRBV7-6, the J call TRBJ1-1; the D is unclear. The CDR3 region is CASTGSDTEAFF. CDR3 coding DNA: TGTGCCAGCACGGGTTCGGACACTGAAGCTTTCTTT.